This TCR beta chain was found in a study of blood T cell repertoires in COVID-19. Study overall: Material from acute and convalescent COVID-19 was sourced from the United States, Italy and Spain. PBMCs, B-cell-depleted T cells, or T cells were the source of the cDNA or gDNA that made up the material.

Germline-derived CDR1 and CDR2 are LNHNV and YYDKDF (reference sequence). The V end was cut by 6 bases, the J end by 6 bases, with 24 bases between. CDR3 size: 17 residues. In the original analysis: Amplified reference gene primers provided the basis for estimating nucleated cell counts. The repertoire was sequenced with immunoSEQ multiplex PCR; TCRdb's copy has only in-frame clones and lacks some. V, J and clone size are taken as reported in that table, and D and trimming were inferred from the DNA itself. Of 150,000 or so clones in the sample, roughly 83% were seen once. The sequence came from a man aged 18 to 30 with active or convalescent COVID-19. The chain joins TRBV15 to TRBJ1-5; TRBD1 is a possible D gene (5 bases). The sequencing sample was made of peripheral blood. The chain's CDR3 is CATRERITGGKFQPQHF. DNA of the CDR3: TGTGCCACCAGGGAACGGATAACGGGGGGTAAATTTCAGCCCCAGCATTTT. The variable domain in full, completed from reference TRBV15 and TRBJ1-5, reads DAMVIQNPRYQVTQFGKPVTLSCSQTLNHNVMYWYQQKSSQAPKLLFHYYDKDFNNEADTPDNFQSRRPNTSFCFLDIRSPGLGDTAMYLCATRERITGGKFQPQHFGDGTRLSIL.